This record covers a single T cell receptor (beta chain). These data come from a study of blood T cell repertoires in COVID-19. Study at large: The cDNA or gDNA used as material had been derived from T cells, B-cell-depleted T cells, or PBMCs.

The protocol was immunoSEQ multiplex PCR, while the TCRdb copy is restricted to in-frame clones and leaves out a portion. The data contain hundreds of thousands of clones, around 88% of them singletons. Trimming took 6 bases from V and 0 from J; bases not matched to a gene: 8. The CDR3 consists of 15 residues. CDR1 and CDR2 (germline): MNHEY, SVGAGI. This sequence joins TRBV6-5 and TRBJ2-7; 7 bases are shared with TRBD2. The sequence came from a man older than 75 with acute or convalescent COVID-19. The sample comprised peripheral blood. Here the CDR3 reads CASSLSGSSSYEQYF. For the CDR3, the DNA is TGTGCCAGCAGCCTTAGCGGGTCAAGCTCCTACGAGCAGTACTTC.